The clone carrying this TCR beta chain was seen only a few times. What it recognizes is unknown. Cultured CD4+ T cells had their DNA profiled by the Oncomine TCR Beta short-read assay. TCRdb passed the PCR reads through MiXCR, listing each CDR3 protein once. The sample holds 12,000 to 15,000 distinct CDR3 sequences, around 48% seen once. This specimen comes from a study of vaccination and CD4 T cells after COVID-19. On the study more broadly: Median time from second vaccine dose to sampling was 72 days (14 to 241).

Documented treatment: approximately nine-day PBMC culture with coronavirus spike peptide pools or control peptides (ViraFEST assay). General observations from the study: Only post-vaccination samples contained a median roughly 86% of the reactive clones in convalescent patients.

The sequence was collected from a human donor who had recovered from COVID-19. Material: CD4+ T cells from blood, cultured in vitro.

For the CDR3, the DNA is TGTGCCAGCAGCTCCACCGGGACAGTTGATTCACCCCTCCACTTT. Translating gives CASSSTGTVDSPLHF. This chain uses TRBV7-2 with TRBJ1-6; TRBD1 matches 7 bases. Unmatched junction bases numbered 8, after V lost 4 bases and J lost 8 bases. Germline CDR1 reads SGHTA; CDR2 reads FQGNSA. The length of the CDR3 is 15 residues. The full variable domain, completed using reference TRBV7-2 and TRBJ1-6, is GAGVSQSPSNKVTEKGKDVELRCDPISGHTALYWYRQSLGQGLEFLIYFQGNSAPDKSGLPSDRFSAERTGGSVSTLTIQRTQQEDSAVYLCASSSTGTVDSPLHFGNGTRLTVT.